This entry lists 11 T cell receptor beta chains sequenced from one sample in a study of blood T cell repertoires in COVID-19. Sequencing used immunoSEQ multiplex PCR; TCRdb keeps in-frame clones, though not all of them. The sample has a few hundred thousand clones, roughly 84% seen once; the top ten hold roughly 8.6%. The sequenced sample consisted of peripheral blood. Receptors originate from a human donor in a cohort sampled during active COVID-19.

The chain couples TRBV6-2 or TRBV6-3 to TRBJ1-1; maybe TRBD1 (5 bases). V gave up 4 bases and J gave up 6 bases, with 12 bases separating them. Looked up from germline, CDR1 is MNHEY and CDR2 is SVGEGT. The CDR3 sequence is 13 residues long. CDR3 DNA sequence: TGTGCCAGCAGTTTAACAGGAATCTCTGAAGCTTTCTTT. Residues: CASSLTGISEAFF.

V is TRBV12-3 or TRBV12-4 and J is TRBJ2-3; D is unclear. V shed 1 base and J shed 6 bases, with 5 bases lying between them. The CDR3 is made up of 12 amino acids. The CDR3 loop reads CASSLVEDTQYF. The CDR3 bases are TGTGCCAGCAGTTTAGTTGAGGATACGCAGTATTTT.

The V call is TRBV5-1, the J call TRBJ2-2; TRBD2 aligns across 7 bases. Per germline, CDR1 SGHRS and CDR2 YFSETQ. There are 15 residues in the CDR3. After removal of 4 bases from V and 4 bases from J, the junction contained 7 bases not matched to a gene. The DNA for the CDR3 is TGCGCCAGCAGCCTGGGAGGGCCGGGCACCGGGGAGCTGTTTTTT. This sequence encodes CASSLGGPGTGELFF.

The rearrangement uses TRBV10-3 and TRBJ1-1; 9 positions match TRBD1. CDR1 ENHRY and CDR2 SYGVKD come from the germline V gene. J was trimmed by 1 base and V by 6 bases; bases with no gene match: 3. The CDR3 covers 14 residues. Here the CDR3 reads CAISDRGANTEAFF. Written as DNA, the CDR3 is TGTGCCATCAGCGACAGGGGGGCGAACACTGAAGCTTTCTTT.

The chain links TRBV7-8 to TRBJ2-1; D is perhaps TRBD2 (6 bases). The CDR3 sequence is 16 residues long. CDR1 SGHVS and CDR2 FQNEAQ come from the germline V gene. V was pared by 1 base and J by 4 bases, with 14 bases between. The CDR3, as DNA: TGTGCCAGCAGCTTAGTGGTTAGCGGATCATACAATGAGCAGTTCTTC. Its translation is CASSLVVSGSYNEQFF.

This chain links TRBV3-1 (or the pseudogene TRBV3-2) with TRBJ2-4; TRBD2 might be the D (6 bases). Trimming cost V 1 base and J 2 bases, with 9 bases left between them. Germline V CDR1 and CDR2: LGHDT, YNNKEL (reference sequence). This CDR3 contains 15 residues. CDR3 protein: CASSQGAGPKNIQYF. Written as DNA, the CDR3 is TGTGCCAGCAGCCAAGGAGCGGGCCCCAAAAACATTCAGTACTTC.

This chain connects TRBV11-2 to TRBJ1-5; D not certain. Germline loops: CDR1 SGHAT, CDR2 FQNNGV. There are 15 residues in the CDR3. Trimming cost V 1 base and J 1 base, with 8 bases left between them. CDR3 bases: TGTGCCAGCAGCTTAGTAGGAGGGAGCAATCAGCCCCAGCATTTT. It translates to CASSLVGGSNQPQHF. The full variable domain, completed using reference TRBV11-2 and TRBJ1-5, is EAGVAQSPRYKIIEKRQSVAFWCNPISGHATLYWYQQILGQGPKLLIQFQNNGVVDDSQLPKDRFSAERLKGVDSTLKIQPAKLEDSAVYLCASSLVGGSNQPQHFGDGTRLSIL.

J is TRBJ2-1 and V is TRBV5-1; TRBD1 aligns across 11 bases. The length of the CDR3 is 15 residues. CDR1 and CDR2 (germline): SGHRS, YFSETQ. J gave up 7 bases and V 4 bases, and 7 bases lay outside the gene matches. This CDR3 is CASSLGTGGGNEQFF. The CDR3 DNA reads TGCGCCAGCAGCCTTGGGACAGGGGGTGGGAATGAGCAGTTCTTC.

The CDR3 region is CASSLGAGGAHEQYF. The DNA for the CDR3 is TGTGCCAGCAGCTTAGGAGCGGGGGGGGCTCACGAGCAGTACTTC. V usage is TRBV7-6 and J usage is TRBJ2-7, with 10 positions matching TRBD2. The CDR3 contains 15 residues. Germline trimming cut 1 base from V and 5 bases from J; bases unmatched to any gene: 5. The germline V gene has CDR1 SGHVS and CDR2 FNYEAQ.

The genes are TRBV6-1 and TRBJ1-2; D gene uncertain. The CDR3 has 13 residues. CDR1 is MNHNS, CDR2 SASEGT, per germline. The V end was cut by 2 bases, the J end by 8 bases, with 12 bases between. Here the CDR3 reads CASSELESRGYTF. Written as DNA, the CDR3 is TGTGCCAGCAGTGAACTCGAGTCTCGGGGCTACACCTTC.

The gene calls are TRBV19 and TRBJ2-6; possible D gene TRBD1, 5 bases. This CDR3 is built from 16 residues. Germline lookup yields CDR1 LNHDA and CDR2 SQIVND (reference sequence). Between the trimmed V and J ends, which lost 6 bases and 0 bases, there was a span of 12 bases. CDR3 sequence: CASRRKQDSGANVLTF. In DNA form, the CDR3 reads TGTGCCAGTAGAAGGAAACAGGACTCTGGGGCCAACGTCCTGACTTTC.